This TCR beta chain was documented in a study of sequential checkpoint blockade in melanoma. Study background: After both sequences, patients received maintenance nivolumab. Twenty-two patients had matched tumor biopsies before treatment and at week 13 after nivolumab or ipilimumab alone.

Study-level points and caveats: Tumor T-cell fraction and clonality correlated with PD-L1 and CD8+ counts.

The CDR3 consists of 13 residues. In germline, CDR1 is LNHDA, CDR2 SQIVND (reference sequence). The V gene lost 8 bases and the J gene lost 0 bases, with 9 bases spanning the gap. Noted treatment: randomized to nivolumab then ipilimumab (arm A) or the reverse (arm B). None of the patients previously received DNA-damaging chemotherapy. Sequencing was performed with immunoSEQ multiplex PCR; in TCRdb, only in-frame clones are kept and a portion is missing. The table has around 6,100 clones, under 25% seen once. As regards this clone: Antigen unknown.

The source is a human donor with melanoma. The genes are TRBV19 and TRBJ2-3; D gene unclear. The starting material was tumor tissue (inferred from file names), obtained from a patient given nivolumab and ipilimumab in sequence. CDR3 protein: CASGKTSTDTQYF. CDR3 sequence (DNA): TGTGCCAGTGGGAAAACTAGCACAGATACGCAGTATTTT.